This is a list of T cell receptor beta chains from one sample in a study of cytomegalovirus exposure and HLA in healthy donors. Clones were read by immunoSEQ multiplex PCR, and TCRdb kept only the in-frame ones, dropping some. The data show 100,000 to 150,000 clones, about 81% seen once. Source material: PBMCs. The receptor source for this set is a woman under 40 in good health and CMV-seronegative. Both conserved end residues are part of each CDR3. A D gene is named only where the DNA matches it firmly. Some rows have no size entry. The others give once, few or many, or a class for an expanded clone.

clone_size,d_call,v_call,j_call,cdr3_aa,cdr3_nt
once,.,TRBV5-6,TRBJ1-2,CASSPLGGQLNGYTF,TGTGCCAGCAGCCCCCTCGGGGGGCAGCTGAATGGCTACACCTTC
.,.,TRBV2,TRBJ1-6,CASMGETVPSSPLHF,TGTGCCAGCATGGGAGAGACTGTACCTTCCTCACCCCTCCACTTT
few,.,TRBV29-1,TRBJ2-2,CSVEGQFTGELFF,TGCAGCGTTGAAGGACAGTTTACCGGGGAGCTGTTTTTT
.,.,TRBV5-1,TRBJ2-7,CASSLGGDYEQYF,TGCGCCAGCAGCTTGGGGGGAGACTACGAGCAGTACTTC
.,TRBD2,TRBV7-2,TRBJ2-1,CASSLAGLAGGNEQFF,TGTGCCAGCAGCTTAGCAGGGCTAGCGGGGGGCAATGAGCAGTTCTTC
.,TRBD2,TRBV27,TRBJ2-1,CASSTILAGSYNEQFF,TGTGCCAGCAGTACCATTCTAGCGGGCTCCTACAATGAGCAGTTCTTC
.,.,TRBV30,TRBJ1-5,CAWSNRGNQPQHF,TGTGCCTGGAGTAACAGGGGCAATCAGCCCCAGCATTTT
.,.,TRBV5-8,TRBJ2-7,CASSPGHRSSYEQYF,TGTGCCAGCAGCCCGGGACACCGAAGCTCCTACGAGCAGTACTTC
once,.,TRBV30,TRBJ1-4,CAWSTEPPGKLFF,TGTGCCTGGAGTACAGAGCCGCCAGGGAAACTGTTTTTT
.,TRBD2,TRBV19,TRBJ2-2,CASRTHPLAGGGTGELFF,TGTGCCAGTAGGACTCATCCCCTAGCGGGAGGGGGCACCGGGGAGCTGTTTTTT
.,TRBD1,TRBV30,TRBJ1-2,CAWSSGTDHGYTF,TGTGCCTGGAGTTCAGGGACAGATCATGGCTACACCTTC
.,TRBD1,TRBV7-2,TRBJ1-5,CASSLGRGQGAGQPQHF,TGTGCCAGCAGCTTAGGCCGGGGACAGGGTGCGGGTCAGCCCCAGCATTTT
once,TRBD1,TRBV5-1,TRBJ2-2,CASSGMTGVQVAGELFF,TGCGCCAGCAGCGGCATGACAGGGGTTCAGGTCGCCGGGGAGCTGTTTTTT
.,.,TRBV25-1,TRBJ2-3,CASRGTGTDTQYF,TGTGCCAGCAGAGGCACAGGGACAGATACGCAGTATTTT
.,TRBD2,TRBV5-1,TRBJ2-1,CASSGASGGDYNEQFF,TGCGCCAGCAGCGGGGCTAGCGGGGGGGATTACAATGAGCAGTTCTTC
few,.,TRBV30,TRBJ1-2,CAWREGGDYGYTF,TGTGCCTGGAGAGAGGGAGGCGACTATGGCTACACCTTC
.,TRBD1,TRBV30,TRBJ1-1,CACLPTGDRIAFF,TGTGCCTGTCTCCCGACAGGGGATAGGATAGCTTTCTTT
.,TRBD2,TRBV5-4,TRBJ2-2,CASSSGTSGLGELFF,TGTGCCAGCAGCTCCGGGACTAGCGGGCTCGGGGAGCTGTTTTTT
.,.,TRBV5-1,TRBJ2-2,CASSLTGGTGELFF,TGCGCCAGCAGCTTGACAGGTGGGACCGGGGAGCTGTTTTTT
.,.,TRBV5-1,TRBJ1-5,CASSLGGDQPQHF,TGCGCCAGCAGCTTGGGAGGAGATCAGCCCCAGCATTTT
few,.,TRBV15,TRBJ2-3,CATSELADTQYF,TGTGCCACCAGCGAACTAGCAGATACGCAGTATTTT
.,.,TRBV27,TRBJ1-2,CASSTTGSAGYTF,TGTGCCAGCAGTACAACAGGGTCCGCTGGCTACACCTTC
.,.,TRBV14,TRBJ1-3,CASSQVDRRRSFFGTIYF,TGTGCCAGCAGCCAAGTGGATCGTCGGAGGTCGTTTTTCGGCACCATATATTTT
once,.,TRBV7-8,TRBJ1-5,CASSLVKTATQHF,TGTGCCAGCAGCTTAGTAAAGACAGCAACCCAGCATTTT